The 32 T cell receptor beta chains reported below all come from one sample, sequenced in a study of blood T cell repertoires in COVID-19. The protocol was immunoSEQ multiplex PCR, while the TCRdb copy is restricted to in-frame clones and leaves out a portion. This sample has under 300,000 clones; approximately 91% occur once, and the top ten carry approximately 1%. Sample: PBMCs or T cells enriched from blood (not recorded which). The receptor source for this set is a woman aged 30 to 39 who had recovered from COVID-19.

The gene calls are TRBV9 and TRBJ2-1; 13 bases are a match to TRBD2. The CDR3 is made up of 14 amino acids. V lost 4 bases to trimming and J lost 10 bases; unmatched junction nucleotides: 5. The germline gives CDR1 SGDLS, CDR2 YYNGEE. The DNA of the CDR3 is TGTGCCAGCAGCCCGGGACTAGCGGGATGGGAGCAGTTCTTC. Translating it yields CASSPGLAGWEQFF.

With regard to this clone: The junction shows a germline mismatch at one end, possibly a read error. The V gene is TRBV7-2, the J gene TRBJ2-7, with TRBD2 matching 8 bases. Germline values: CDR1 SGHTA, CDR2 FQGNSA. The CDR3 length is 14 residues. CDR3 DNA: TGTGCCAGCACCTTAGGCGGGGGGAAGTACGAGCAGTACTTC. Translating it yields CASTLGGGKYEQYF.

The chain uses TRBV2 and TRBJ2-6; 9 nucleotides align to TRBD1. The CDR3 consists of 17 residues. Germline values: CDR1 SNHLY, CDR2 FYNNEI. V lost 7 bases and J lost 0; bases outside the gene matches: 7. This chain's CDR3 is CASTGTGWPSGANVLTF. The CDR3 nucleotides read TGTGCCAGCACGGGGACAGGGTGGCCCTCTGGGGCCAACGTCCTGACTTTC. Full variable domain (missing parts from reference TRBV2 and TRBJ2-6): EPEVTQTPSHQVTQMGQEVILRCVPISNHLYFYWYRQILGQKVEFLVSFYNNEISEKSEIFDDQFSVERPDGSNFTLKIRSTKLEDSAMYFCASTGTGWPSGANVLTFGAGSRLTVL.

This clone came up a few times. The chain joins TRBV7-2 to TRBJ2-7, with D maybe TRBD1 (7 bases). Germline CDR1 SGHTA, CDR2 FQGNSA. There are 16 residues in the CDR3. The V end was cut by 4 bases, the J end by 5 bases, with 21 bases between. The chain's CDR3 is CASSSTRNRGGNEQYF. As DNA, the CDR3 is TGTGCCAGCAGCTCGACGCGAAACAGGGGAGGCAACGAGCAGTACTTC. The full variable domain, rest sourced from reference TRBV7-2 and TRBJ2-7, is GAGVSQSPSNKVTEKGKDVELRCDPISGHTALYWYRQSLGQGLEFLIYFQGNSAPDKSGLPSDRFSAERTGGSVSTLTIQRTQQEDSAVYLCASSSTRNRGGNEQYFGPGTRLTVT.

In the case of this clone: A far more abundant clone sits one base away, making this likely a read error. The CDR3 DNA follows: TGTGCCAGCAGCTTTGGACAGGCCTACGAGCAGTACTTC. Amino acids: CASSFGQAYEQYF. V and J are TRBV7-9 and TRBJ2-7; 7 bases map to TRBD1. There are 13 residues in the CDR3. V was pared by 3 bases and J by 2 bases, with 1 base of the junction left unmatched. Germline CDR1 and CDR2: SEHNR and FQNEAQ (reference sequence).

The chain combines TRBV28 with TRBJ1-2, with D maybe TRBD1 (6 bases). The length of the CDR3 is 15 residues. Per the germline V gene, CDR1 is MDHEN and CDR2 is SYDVKM. Trimming stripped 1 base from V and 12 bases from J, with 21 bases between. Here the CDR3 reads CASSLSRGGGQWDTF. The CDR3 bases are TGTGCCAGCAGTTTATCCCGCGGGGGGGGGCAATGGGACACCTTC.

Turning to this clone: The same CDR3 is also encoded by other DNA sequences in this sample. This chain links TRBV18 with TRBJ1-5; weak D call: TRBD1 (6 bases). The CDR3 is made up of 14 amino acids. The V and J ends lost 2 bases and 5 bases respectively, with 10 bases between them. Germline values: CDR1 KGHSH, CDR2 LQKENI. The DNA of the CDR3 is TGTGCCAGCTCACCATCAGGGGCCGATCAGCCCCAGCATTTT. Protein product: CASSPSGADQPQHF.

This rearrangement joins TRBV7-3 to TRBJ2-1; a weak D match, TRBD1 (6 bases). V lost 5 bases and J 8 bases, leaving 16 bases between the germline ends. Germline V CDR1 and CDR2: SGHTA, FQGTGA. The CDR3 is 14 residues long. CDR3 region: CASSLRHRDHEQFF. The CDR3 coding sequence is TGTGCCAGCAGCCTAAGGCACAGGGACCATGAGCAGTTCTTC. Supplemented by reference TRBV7-3 and TRBJ2-1, the full variable domain reads GAGVSQTPSNKVTEKGKYVELRCDPISGHTALYWYRQSLGQGPEFLIYFQGTGAADDSGLPNDRFFAVRPEGSVSTLKIQRTERGDSAVYLCASSLRHRDHEQFFGPGTRLTVL.

V and J are TRBV5-4 and TRBJ2-3; D might be TRBD2 (6 bases). The CDR3 sequence is 14 residues long. Germline values: CDR1 SGHNT, CDR2 YYREEE (reference sequence). V gave up 4 bases and J gave up 3 bases, with 12 bases separating them. CDR3 DNA sequence: TGTGCCAGCAGCGAGCGGGTGGGGACAGATACGCAGTATTTT. Protein sequence: CASSERVGTDTQYF.

The chain is built from TRBV7-2 and TRBJ1-2; a possible D gene is TRBD1 (5 bases). The CDR3 is 13 amino acids. The germline CDR1 and CDR2 sequences are SGHTA and FQGNSA. Between the trimmed V and J ends, which lost 5 bases and 4 bases, there was a span of 11 bases. This CDR3 reads CASSPQVLYGYTF. The CDR3 region has the DNA TGTGCCAGCAGCCCACAGGTTCTCTATGGCTACACCTTC. The variable domain in full, with the rest retrieved from reference TRBV7-2 and TRBJ1-2, is GAGVSQSPSNKVTEKGKDVELRCDPISGHTALYWYRQSLGQGLEFLIYFQGNSAPDKSGLPSDRFSAERTGGSVSTLTIQRTQQEDSAVYLCASSPQVLYGYTFGSGTRLTVV.

The chain carries TRBV7-2 and TRBJ1-2; possibly TRBD1 for D (5 bases). The CDR3 covers 14 residues. CDR1 is SGHTA and CDR2 is FQGNSA in the germline V gene. Between the trimmed V and J ends, which lost 5 bases and 4 bases, there was a span of 14 bases. DNA of the CDR3: TGTGCCAGCAGCGACCGGGCGGGGGGCTATGGCTACACCTTC. Amino acids: CASSDRAGGYGYTF.

The genes are TRBV4-1 and TRBJ2-7, with D maybe TRBD1 (5 bases). There are 18 residues in the CDR3. Germline V gene data show CDR1 as MGHRA and CDR2 as YSYEKL. V gave up 2 bases and J gave up 1 base, with 21 bases separating them. CDR3 sequence: CASSQPGLGRGASYEQYF. In nucleotides, the CDR3 is TGCGCCAGCAGCCAACCTGGCCTGGGAAGGGGCGCTTCCTACGAGCAGTACTTC.

The chain has TRBV9 and TRBJ1-5, with D unclear. Germline V gene sequence: CDR1 SGDLS, CDR2 YYNGEE. V was shortened by 1 base and J by 3 bases, with 14 bases between the two germline ends. The CDR3 runs to 16 residues. The CDR3 reads CASSVWVQIHNQPQHF. Here the CDR3 DNA reads TGTGCCAGCAGCGTATGGGTACAGATCCACAATCAGCCCCAGCATTTT. Variable domain in full (rest from reference TRBV9 and TRBJ1-5): DSGVTQTPKHLITATGQRVTLRCSPRSGDLSVYWYQQSLDQGLQFLIQYYNGEERAKGNILERFSAQQFPDLHSELNLSSLELGDSALYFCASSVWVQIHNQPQHFGDGTRLSIL.

In its sample, this clone was seen once. The chain couples TRBV20-1 to TRBJ1-5; weak D call: TRBD1 (6 bases). Between the trimmed V and J ends, which lost 3 bases and 0 bases, there was a span of 15 bases. Looked up from germline, CDR1 is DFQATT and CDR2 is SNEGSKA (reference sequence). The CDR3 spans 16 residues. The CDR3 sequence is CSASRDILGSNQPQHF. The DNA of the CDR3 is TGCAGTGCTAGTCGGGACATACTGGGTAGCAATCAGCCCCAGCATTTT.

This sequence joins TRBV18 and TRBJ2-7; 7 bases line up with TRBD1. The CDR3 is made up of 14 amino acids. Germline V gene lookup returns CDR1 KGHSH and CDR2 LQKENI. V trimming: 2 bases; J trimming: 2 bases; junction bases outside the gene matches: 3. CDR3 amino acids: CASSPRQGTYEQYF. The CDR3, as DNA: TGTGCCAGCTCACCAAGACAGGGAACCTACGAGCAGTACTTC.

A remark on this clone: One end of the junction is discordant with germline, which a read error may explain. The chain joins TRBV4-3 to TRBJ1-2; D is unclear. Germline V CDR1 and CDR2: LGHNA, YSLEER. This CDR3 contains 12 residues. The CDR3 here is CASSQAGYGYTF. CDR3 DNA: TGCGCCAGCAGTCAAGCGGGTTACGGCTACACCTTC.

The V and J genes are TRBV7-3 and TRBJ2-7; TRBD2 might be the D (6 bases). The CDR3 is 13 amino acids. V was trimmed by 5 bases and J by 1 base, leaving 9 bases between them. Germline CDR1 is SGHTA and CDR2 is FQGTGA. The CDR3 spells CASSAGGSYEQYF. In DNA, the CDR3 is TGTGCCAGCAGCGCCGGGGGTTCCTACGAGCAGTACTTC.

The chain recombines TRBV28 with TRBJ2-3, with D uncertain. This CDR3 has 14 residues. Looked up from germline, CDR1 is MDHEN and CDR2 is SYDVKM. Between the trimmed V and J ends, which lost 5 bases and 6 bases, there was a span of 15 bases. For the CDR3, the DNA is TGTGCCAGCAGTATCGTATACTGGGCGGATACGCAGTATTTT. Its translation: CASSIVYWADTQYF.

This chain links TRBV28 with TRBJ2-2; D is possibly TRBD1 (6 bases). This CDR3 contains 17 residues. V dropped 5 bases and J dropped 2 bases, with 18 bases sitting between them. CDR1 is MDHEN and CDR2 is SYDVKM in the germline V gene. The CDR3 loop is CASSGPGVRANTGELFF. DNA for the CDR3: TGTGCCAGCAGTGGACCAGGGGTTAGGGCCAACACCGGGGAGCTGTTTTTT.

This rearrangement joins TRBV11-2 to TRBJ2-5; 11 nucleotides align to TRBD2. The trim removed 5 bases at V and 9 bases at J, leaving 14 bases unmatched. The CDR3 runs 16 residues. Germline V CDR1 and CDR2: SGHAT, FQNNGV. The CDR3 loop reads CASSPRASGGTGAQYF. The CDR3 region has the DNA TGTGCCAGCAGCCCGCGGGCTAGCGGGGGGACTGGAGCCCAGTACTTC.

The gene calls are TRBV5-1 and TRBJ1-2, with D hard to call. CDR1 and CDR2 (germline): SGHRS, YFSETQ. The V end lost 0 bases, the J end lost 8 bases, and 11 bases lay between the germline ends. This CDR3 contains 13 residues. The chain's CDR3 is CASSLGVGSGYTF. For the CDR3, the DNA is TGCGCCAGCAGCTTGGGCGTGGGCAGCGGCTACACCTTC.

This rearrangement joins TRBV5-1 to TRBJ1-1; 7 bases line up with TRBD1. Trimming removed 0 bases from V and 7 bases from J; junction bases left unmatched: 9. The CDR3 is 15 amino acids. Germline lookup yields CDR1 SGHRS and CDR2 YFSETQ. CDR3 nucleotide sequence: TGCGCCAGCAGCTTGGCCTTGGGACAGAGCTTTGAAGCTTTCTTT. It translates to CASSLALGQSFEAFF.

The CDR3 reads CATSDPRGYGYTF. In DNA form, the CDR3 reads TGTGCCACCAGTGATCCCAGGGGATATGGCTACACCTTC. This chain joins TRBV24-1 and TRBJ1-2, with D tentatively TRBD1 (6 bases). The germline V and J ends were trimmed by 3 bases and 5 bases, with 9 bases remaining between them. The CDR3 has 13 amino acids. Germline V gene sequence: CDR1 KGHDR, CDR2 SFDVKD.

This clone came up once. V is TRBV27 and J is TRBJ1-2; 7 nucleotides line up with TRBD1. The CDR3 spans 15 residues. CDR1 is MNHEY and CDR2 is SMNVEV in the germline V gene (reference sequence). With V trimmed by 2 bases and J by 7 bases, 10 bases remained unmatched. CDR3 sequence (DNA): TGTGCCAGCAGTTTAAGGGCCGGACAGGTCTTTGGCTACACCTTC. This encodes CASSLRAGQVFGYTF.

This clone was seen more than once but under ten times. The genes are TRBV20-1 and TRBJ2-3; 10 bases are a match to TRBD2. This CDR3 is built from 17 residues. Germline-derived CDR1 and CDR2 are DFQATT and SNEGSKA (reference sequence). With V trimmed by 3 bases and J by 2 bases, 11 bases remained unmatched. CDR3 nucleotide sequence: TGCAGTGCTAGTCGGAGCTCTAGCGGGGGATACACAGATACGCAGTATTTT. This sequence encodes CSASRSSSGGYTDTQYF.

This chain links TRBV4-2 with TRBJ2-2; unclear D gene. CDR3 length: 17 amino acids. The V gene's germline CDR1 is LGHNA and CDR2 YNFKEQ. Trimming pared 0 bases from V and 5 bases from J, leaving 16 bases between. This CDR3 is CASSQEPTGLRTGELFF. In DNA form, the CDR3 reads TGTGCCAGCAGCCAAGAACCGACGGGTCTAAGGACCGGGGAGCTGTTTTTT.

The V call is TRBV5-1, the J call TRBJ2-2; 9 positions match TRBD2. The CDR3 runs 16 residues. J gave up 6 bases and V 0 bases, and 6 bases lay outside the gene matches. Per germline, CDR1 SGHRS and CDR2 YFSETQ. The CDR3, as DNA: TGCGCCAGCAGCTTGGTCTGGCGGGGGGGCCCCGGGGAGCTGTTTTTT. Protein product: CASSLVWRGGPGELFF.

The rearrangement links TRBV2 to TRBJ2-3; 9 bases are a match to TRBD2. CDR3 length: 15 residues. Germline CDR1 reads SNHLY; CDR2 reads FYNNEI. Trimming took 10 bases from V and 2 from J; bases not matched to a gene: 10. This CDR3 is CATAKAGGTTDTQYF. CDR3 coding DNA: TGTGCCACCGCCAAAGCGGGGGGCACCACAGATACGCAGTATTTT.

This chain uses TRBV3-1 (or the pseudogene TRBV3-2) with TRBJ1-2; D uncertain. Germline values: CDR1 LGHDT, CDR2 YNNKEL (reference sequence). CDR3 size: 16 residues. V dropped 0 bases and J dropped 4 bases, with 15 bases sitting between them. The CDR3 sequence: CASSQDTVNRVYGYTF. The DNA for the CDR3 is TGTGCCAGCAGCCAAGATACGGTCAATCGGGTCTATGGCTACACCTTC.

The J gene is TRBJ1-5, the V gene TRBV30; D is unresolved. Germline values: CDR1 GTSNPN, CDR2 SVGIG (reference sequence). This CDR3 is 17 amino acids long. Between the trimmed V and J ends, which lost 1 base and 0 bases, there was a span of 16 bases. The CDR3 sequence is CAWSEEAYSTSNQPQHF. The CDR3 bases are TGTGCCTGGAGTGAAGAGGCATACTCTACTAGCAATCAGCCCCAGCATTTT.

This clone was observed a single time. This chain connects TRBV28 to TRBJ2-7; D possibly corresponds to TRBD1 (5 bases). V lost 6 bases, J lost 6 bases, and 18 bases lay in between. This CDR3 is 14 amino acids long. Germline-derived CDR1 and CDR2 are MDHEN and SYDVKM. CDR3 nucleotide sequence: TGTGCCAGCAGCCCCCCCCAGGGTGGGTTCGAGCAGTACTTC. It encodes CASSPPQGGFEQYF.

The rearrangement uses TRBV10-3 and TRBJ2-2; TRBD2 matches at 14 bases. V gave up 7 bases and J gave up 2 bases; unmatched junction bases: 9. The CDR3 extends over 18 amino acids. Germline values: CDR1 ENHRY, CDR2 SYGVKD. The CDR3 DNA reads as TGTGCCATCACCCCCCGACTAGCGGGAGGGATCAACACCGGGGAGCTGTTTTTT. Protein product: CAITPRLAGGINTGELFF.